The rows below give T cell receptor beta chains drawn from one sample of a study of shared clonotypes between healthy human individuals. Using immunoSEQ multiplex PCR, the repertoire was profiled, and TCRdb retains in-frame clones only, with some absent. The sample holds 2 million to 3 million clones, 80% to 95% seen once. The sample comprised naive CD4+ T cells from PBMCs. Source of these receptors: a man aged 18 to 29 in good health. Some clones in this sample may be carry-over from other donors' samples. Both conserved end residues are part of each CDR3. A D gene is named only where the DNA matches it firmly. Where a row states a size, it is once, few, many or the class of an expanded clone; other rows omit it.

D gene: NA
J gene: TRBJ2-1
clone size: NA
V gene: TRBV19
CDR3 DNA: TGTGCCAGTAGTGCGAGACACGGACCTAGTTATGAGCAGTTCTTC
CDR3 protein: CASSARHGPSYEQFF

D gene: NA
J gene: TRBJ2-2
clone size: NA
V gene: TRBV5-1
CDR3 DNA: TGCGCCAGCAGCTTTAGAGTACAGGGGAACACCGGGGAGCTGTTTTTT
CDR3 protein: CASSFRVQGNTGELFF

D gene: NA
J gene: TRBJ2-1
clone size: NA
V gene: TRBV19
CDR3 DNA: TGTGCCAGTAGTATACAGAGCGGGCTTTCCTACAATGAGCAGTTCTTC
CDR3 protein: CASSIQSGLSYNEQFF

D gene: NA
J gene: TRBJ1-4
clone size: NA
V gene: TRBV29-1
CDR3 DNA: TGCAGCGTCGCCCAGCAGGGGGAAAAACTGTTTTTT
CDR3 protein: CSVAQQGEKLFF

D gene: TRBD2
J gene: TRBJ2-1
clone size: NA
V gene: TRBV10-1
CDR3 DNA: TGCGCCAGCAGTACCTGGCGGGAGGGTGAGCAGTTCTTC
CDR3 protein: CASSTWREGEQFF

D gene: TRBD1
J gene: TRBJ1-5
clone size: NA
V gene: TRBV28
CDR3 DNA: TGTGCCAGCAGAAGGGACAGGGGCTCTAGCAATCAGCCCCAGCATTTT
CDR3 protein: CASRRDRGSSNQPQHF

D gene: TRBD1
J gene: TRBJ2-4
clone size: NA
V gene: TRBV30
CDR3 DNA: TGTGCCTGGAGTGTAGGGACAGGGTCGGCTCCGACCAAAAACATTCAGTACTTC
CDR3 protein: CAWSVGTGSAPTKNIQYF

D gene: TRBD1
J gene: TRBJ2-7
clone size: NA
V gene: TRBV5-1
CDR3 DNA: TGCGCCAGCAGCCTAGGACAGGGGATCTACGAGCAGTACTTC
CDR3 protein: CASSLGQGIYEQYF

D gene: NA
J gene: TRBJ2-3
clone size: NA
V gene: TRBV28
CDR3 DNA: TGTGCCAGCAGTTTGCACACAGGGACTAGCACAGATACGCAGTATTTT
CDR3 protein: CASSLHTGTSTDTQYF

D gene: NA
J gene: TRBJ1-2
clone size: few
V gene: TRBV10-3
CDR3 DNA: TGTGCCATCAGTGAGTCGGTAGCAAACTATGGCTACACCTTC
CDR3 protein: CAISESVANYGYTF

D gene: NA
J gene: TRBJ2-1
clone size: NA
V gene: TRBV7-9
CDR3 DNA: TGTGCCAGCAGCCAGGACAGCCTCTCCTACAATGAGCAGTTCTTC
CDR3 protein: CASSQDSLSYNEQFF

D gene: TRBD2
J gene: TRBJ2-5
clone size: NA
V gene: TRBV7-8
CDR3 DNA: TGTGCCAGCAGCTCATCCGGGACTAGCGGGAGTGGGACCCAGTACTTC
CDR3 protein: CASSSSGTSGSGTQYF

D gene: NA
J gene: TRBJ2-1
clone size: NA
V gene: TRBV7-9
CDR3 DNA: TGTGCCAGCAGCATCAGGGGTGATTCCTACAATGAGCAGTTCTTC
CDR3 protein: CASSIRGDSYNEQFF

D gene: NA
J gene: TRBJ2-1
clone size: NA
V gene: TRBV7-9
CDR3 DNA: TGTGCCAGCAGCCCCCGGAGTAGCGGTGAGGGTGAGCAGTTCTTC
CDR3 protein: CASSPRSSGEGEQFF

D gene: NA
J gene: TRBJ2-6
clone size: NA
V gene: TRBV28
CDR3 DNA: TGTGCCAGCCAGTGGGGATTTCATTCCGGGGCCAACGTCCTGACTTTC
CDR3 protein: CASQWGFHSGANVLTF

D gene: NA
J gene: TRBJ1-4
clone size: NA
V gene: TRBV5-1
CDR3 DNA: TGCGCCAGCAGCTTAGGAAACCGGGAGAATGAAAAACTGTTTTTT
CDR3 protein: CASSLGNRENEKLFF

D gene: TRBD1
J gene: TRBJ2-3
clone size: NA
V gene: TRBV6-1
CDR3 DNA: TGTGCCAGCAGCGCCCCGGGACAGGGCCCAAATACGCAGTATTTT
CDR3 protein: CASSAPGQGPNTQYF

D gene: NA
J gene: TRBJ2-7
clone size: NA
V gene: TRBV19
CDR3 DNA: TGTGCCAGTAGTATTACGTGGCAGCTCTCCTACGAGCAGTACTTC
CDR3 protein: CASSITWQLSYEQYF

D gene: NA
J gene: TRBJ1-5
clone size: NA
V gene: TRBV7-7
CDR3 DNA: TGTGCCAGCAGTCGGACTTTGGATCAGCCCCAGCATTTT
CDR3 protein: CASSRTLDQPQHF

D gene: TRBD1
J gene: TRBJ2-3
clone size: once
V gene: TRBV29-1
CDR3 DNA: TGCAGTGACAGGGGGCCCACAGATACGCAGTATTTT
CDR3 protein: CSDRGPTDTQYF

D gene: TRBD1
J gene: TRBJ1-1
clone size: NA
V gene: TRBV7-2
CDR3 DNA: TGTGCCAGCAGTTACCGACAGGGAAGGACTGAAGCTTTCTTT
CDR3 protein: CASSYRQGRTEAFF

D gene: TRBD1
J gene: TRBJ2-2
clone size: NA
V gene: TRBV20-1
CDR3 DNA: TGCAGTGCTGACAGGGCCGGGGAGCTGTTTTTT
CDR3 protein: CSADRAGELFF

D gene: TRBD2
J gene: TRBJ2-3
clone size: NA
V gene: TRBV9
CDR3 DNA: TGTGCCAGCAGCGCTAGCGGAGGAGGGCTAGATACGCAGTATTTT
CDR3 protein: CASSASGGGLDTQYF

D gene: TRBD2
J gene: TRBJ2-7
clone size: once
V gene: TRBV7-3
CDR3 DNA: TGTGCCAGCAGCTTAGCTGCTAGCGGGGCCTCCTACGAGCAGTACTTC
CDR3 protein: CASSLAASGASYEQYF

D gene: NA
J gene: TRBJ2-5
clone size: NA
V gene: TRBV5-4
CDR3 DNA: TGTGCCAGCAGCTCCCTCCGGGGGGCAGGGGAGACCCAGTACTTC
CDR3 protein: CASSSLRGAGETQYF

D gene: NA
J gene: TRBJ1-1
clone size: NA
V gene: TRBV5-1
CDR3 DNA: TGCGCCAGCAGCTGGACTAACAGGGTCGGGAGTGGTGAAGCTTTCTTT
CDR3 protein: CASSWTNRVGSGEAFF

D gene: NA
J gene: TRBJ2-2
clone size: once
V gene: TRBV7-6
CDR3 DNA: TGTGCCAGCAGCCTGGAGGGAGGCGGGGAGCTGTTTTTT
CDR3 protein: CASSLEGGGELFF

D gene: TRBD2
J gene: TRBJ2-7
clone size: NA
V gene: TRBV5-4
CDR3 DNA: TGTGCCAGCAGCCCAACTAGCGGGAGCGGCGAGCAGTACTTC
CDR3 protein: CASSPTSGSGEQYF

D gene: NA
J gene: TRBJ1-4
clone size: NA
V gene: TRBV27
CDR3 DNA: TGTGCCAGCTCACAATACAGGGTGACTAATGAAAAACTGTTTTTT
CDR3 protein: CASSQYRVTNEKLFF

D gene: TRBD1
J gene: TRBJ2-5
clone size: NA
V gene: TRBV7-9
CDR3 DNA: TGTGCCAGCAGCCACGGACAGGGGCGGGAGACCCAGTACTTC
CDR3 protein: CASSHGQGRETQYF

D gene: NA
J gene: TRBJ2-7
clone size: NA
V gene: TRBV7-9
CDR3 DNA: TGTGCCAGCAGCTTATTCGGGGCCTACGAGCAGTACTTC
CDR3 protein: CASSLFGAYEQYF

D gene: NA
J gene: TRBJ2-6
clone size: NA
V gene: TRBV28
CDR3 DNA: TGTGCCAGCTGCACGAGGGTCTCTGGGGCCAACGTCCTGACTTTC
CDR3 protein: CASCTRVSGANVLTF

D gene: TRBD1
J gene: TRBJ1-1
clone size: NA
V gene: TRBV18
CDR3 DNA: TGTGCCAGCTCACCAAGGTCCGCAGGGGGGATAGACACTGAAGCTTTCTTT
CDR3 protein: CASSPRSAGGIDTEAFF

D gene: NA
J gene: TRBJ1-1
clone size: NA
V gene: TRBV5-1
CDR3 DNA: TGCGCCAGCAGCTTGTATGGGGAGCCGACTGAAGCTTTCTTT
CDR3 protein: CASSLYGEPTEAFF

D gene: NA
J gene: TRBJ1-1
clone size: NA
V gene: TRBV6-5
CDR3 DNA: TGTGCCAGCAATACGAGCCCCAGTGGGTACACTGAAGCTTTCTTT
CDR3 protein: CASNTSPSGYTEAFF

D gene: NA
J gene: TRBJ1-3
clone size: NA
V gene: TRBV7-2
CDR3 DNA: TGTGCCAGCAGCTTAGCAGGAGAGGGCATTGTCTACACCATATATTTT
CDR3 protein: CASSLAGEGIVYTIYF

D gene: TRBD1
J gene: TRBJ1-5
clone size: NA
V gene: TRBV6-1
CDR3 DNA: TGTGCCAGCAGTGAACAGGGGGGTGATCAGCCCCAGCATTTT
CDR3 protein: CASSEQGGDQPQHF

D gene: NA
J gene: TRBJ2-5
clone size: NA
V gene: TRBV19
CDR3 DNA: TGTGCCAGTAAAGCAGGAGGTCGGGAGACCCAGTACTTC
CDR3 protein: CASKAGGRETQYF